What follows describes a single TCR beta chain. The data stem from a study of blood T cell repertoires in COVID-19. The germline V gene encodes CDR1 SNHLY and CDR2 FYNNEI. The CDR3 is 14 amino acids. Trimming left V 6 bases short and J 4 bases short, with 15 bases between. Sequencing used immunoSEQ multiplex PCR; TCRdb keeps in-frame clones, though not all of them. This table has approximately 190,000 clones, 80% to 90% appearing once. Sequencing was carried out using peripheral blood. This receptor was obtained from a man at least 80 years old with acute or convalescent COVID-19. This chain joins TRBV2 and TRBJ1-1, with TRBD1 as a possible D gene (6 bases). DNA of the CDR3: TGTGCCAGCAGGACACAGGGTACGGGCACTGAAGCTTTCTTT. It is translated as CASRTQGTGTEAFF.